Below are 10 T cell receptor beta chains sequenced from a single sample in a study of cytomegalovirus exposure and HLA in healthy donors. The PCR was carried out with 60 Vbeta primers and 13 Jbeta primers. Produced via immunoSEQ multiplex PCR; TCRdb's table is partial and in-frame only. Among around 100,000 clones listed, about 70% were seen once. The sample was PBMCs. The receptor set was obtained from a man in his fifties or sixties in good health and CMV-seropositive.

The rearrangement uses TRBV6-5 and TRBJ1-1, with a tentative D call TRBD1 (6 bases). The CDR3 consists of 14 residues. Trimming left V 1 base short and J 5 bases short, with 11 bases between. CDR1 MNHEY and CDR2 SVGAGI come from the germline V gene. The CDR3 sequence is CASSYYTGKTEAFF. CDR3 coding DNA: TGTGCCAGCAGTTACTATACAGGGAAGACTGAAGCTTTCTTT.

This clone was counted a few times. The chain has TRBV7-3 and TRBJ2-1, with a possible D match to TRBD1 (5 bases). The CDR3 has 13 amino acids. From germline, CDR1 is SGHTA and CDR2 FQGTGA. Trimming took 5 bases from V and 5 from J, leaving 10 bases between them. The CDR3 reads CASSQGPNNEQFF. CDR3 DNA sequence: TGTGCCAGCAGCCAGGGCCCTAACAATGAGCAGTTCTTC.

This chain joins TRBV27 and TRBJ2-1; 9 positions agree with TRBD2. CDR3 length equals 15 residues. Germline values: CDR1 MNHEY, CDR2 SMNVEV (reference sequence). V was clipped by 5 bases and J by 6 bases; unmatched bases: 8. In DNA form, the CDR3 reads TGTGCCAGCAGTCTCCCGGGACTAGCTCCCAATGAGCAGTTCTTC. It is translated as CASSLPGLAPNEQFF.

This sequence joins TRBV19 and TRBJ2-4; no definite D call. The CDR3 has 17 amino acids. Germline CDR1 and CDR2: LNHDA and SQIVND (reference sequence). Trimming pared 3 bases from V and 0 bases from J, leaving 15 bases between. The CDR3 sequence is CASSIYGPLLAKNIQYF. The DNA for the CDR3 is TGTGCCAGTAGTATTTATGGCCCACTATTAGCCAAAAACATTCAGTACTTC. Using reference TRBV19 and TRBJ2-4 for the parts outside the CDR3, the full variable domain is DGGITQSPKYLFRKEGQNVTLSCEQNLNHDAMYWYRQDPGQGLRLIYYSQIVNDFQKGDIAEGYSVSREKKESFPLTVTSAQKNPTAFYLCASSIYGPLLAKNIQYFGAGTRLSVL.

This clone came up a few times. CDR3 amino acids: CASSPQGTDYGYTF. The CDR3 nucleotides are TGCGCCAGCAGCCCCCAGGGGACAGACTATGGCTACACCTTC. The J gene is TRBJ1-2, the V gene TRBV5-1, with 7 bases matching TRBD1. The CDR3 loop spans 14 amino acids. CDR1 and CDR2 (germline): SGHRS, YFSETQ. J gave up 3 bases and V 4 bases, and 6 bases lay outside the gene matches.

This clone has only a few counts. CDR3 DNA sequence: TGTGCCAGCAGCTTACCGATGAGCAATGAGCAGTTCTTC. It translates to CASSLPMSNEQFF. The rearrangement joins TRBV7-8 to TRBJ2-1, with D unclear. The CDR3 spans 13 residues. Germline V gives CDR1 SGHVS, CDR2 FQNEAQ. The ends were cut back, 2 bases at V and 6 bases at J, with 8 bases in the middle.

This sequence joins TRBV7-2 and TRBJ2-7; 9 positions agree with TRBD2. V lost 8 bases, J lost 6 bases, and 17 bases stayed unmatched. Germline V gives CDR1 SGHTA, CDR2 FQGNSA. The CDR3 length is 16 residues. DNA for the CDR3: TGTGCCAGCCTTAAGGAGCGGGAGGCCGCACTGGGCGAGCAGTACTTC. Its translation is CASLKEREAALGEQYF.

This clone was seen a few times. The chain couples TRBV7-9 to TRBJ1-1; D may be TRBD1 (6 bases). With 5 bases removed from V and 0 bases from J, the gap between germline ends came to 19 bases. This CDR3 region has 17 residues. Germline V lookup: CDR1 SEHNR, CDR2 FQNEAQ (reference sequence). The DNA for the CDR3 is TGTGCCAGCAGCCTTAGAGGGGGGGACACTATGAACACTGAAGCTTTCTTT. Amino acids: CASSLRGGDTMNTEAFF.

This clone was seen just once. The chain is built from TRBV6-5 and TRBJ2-5; 10 nucleotides match TRBD1. The end of the DNA is better explained by TRBJ2-7, so the J call may be wrong. This CDR3 comprises 15 residues. Germline CDR1 and CDR2: MNHEY and SVGAGI. The CDR3: CASSRDRGSSYEQYF. CDR3 DNA: TGTGCCAGCAGCAGGGACAGGGGTAGTTCCTACGAGCAGTACTTC.

As concerns this clone: At one boundary the junction diverges from the germline segment, which might be a read error. The V gene is TRBV7-2, the J gene TRBJ2-3; 11 bases line up with TRBD2. This CDR3 has 13 residues. Germline lookup yields CDR1 SGHTA and CDR2 FQGNSA. The CDR3, as DNA: TGTGCCAGCAGCTTAGGTAGCGGGGGGGCGAGGAAATTT. Translation: CASSLGSGGARKF. Supplemented by reference TRBV7-2 and TRBJ2-3, the full variable domain reads GAGVSQSPSNKVTEKGKDVELRCDPISGHTALYWYRQSLGQGLEFLIYFQGNSAPDKSGLPSDRFSAERTGGSVSTLTIQRTQQEDSAVYLCASSLGSGGARKFGPGTRLTVL.